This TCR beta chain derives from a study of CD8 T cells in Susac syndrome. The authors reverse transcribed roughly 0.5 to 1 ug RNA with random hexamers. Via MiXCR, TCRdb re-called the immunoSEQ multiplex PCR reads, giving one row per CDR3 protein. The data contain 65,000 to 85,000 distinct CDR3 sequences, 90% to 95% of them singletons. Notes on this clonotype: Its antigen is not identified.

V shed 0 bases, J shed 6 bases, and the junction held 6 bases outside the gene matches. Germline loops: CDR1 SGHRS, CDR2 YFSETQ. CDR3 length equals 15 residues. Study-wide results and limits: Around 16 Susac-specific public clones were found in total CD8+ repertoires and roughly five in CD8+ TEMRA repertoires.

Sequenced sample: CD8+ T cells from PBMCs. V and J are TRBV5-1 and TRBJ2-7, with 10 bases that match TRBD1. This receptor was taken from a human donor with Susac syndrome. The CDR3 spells CASSLGDRGIGEQYF. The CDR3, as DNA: TGCGCCAGCAGCTTGGGGGACAGGGGAATTGGCGAGCAGTACTTC.